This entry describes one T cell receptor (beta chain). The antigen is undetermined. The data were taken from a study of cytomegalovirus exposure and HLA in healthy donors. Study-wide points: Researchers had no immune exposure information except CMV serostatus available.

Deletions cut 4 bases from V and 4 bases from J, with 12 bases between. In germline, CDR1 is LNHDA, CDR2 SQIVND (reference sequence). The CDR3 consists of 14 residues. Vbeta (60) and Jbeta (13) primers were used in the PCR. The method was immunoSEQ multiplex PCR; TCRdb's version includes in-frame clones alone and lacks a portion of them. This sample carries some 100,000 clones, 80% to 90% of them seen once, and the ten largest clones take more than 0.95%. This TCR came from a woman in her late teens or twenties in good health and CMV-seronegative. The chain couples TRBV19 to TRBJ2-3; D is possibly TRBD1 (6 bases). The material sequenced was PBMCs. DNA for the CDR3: TGTGCCAGTAGTAACAGGGCTCGCGCAGATACGCAGTATTTT. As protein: CASSNRARADTQYF.